The sequence of this T cell receptor (beta chain) was determined in a study of CD8 T cells in ankylosing spondylitis. Findings and caveats of the study: A TCR beta motif made of several highly homologous variants seemed typical of ankylosing spondylitis blood. Relatively rare in peripheral blood, disease-linked clones were also CD8+.

The CDR3 has 17 amino acids. In germline, CDR1 is SGHTS, CDR2 YDEGEE. The V gene lost 1 base and the J gene lost 0 bases, with 14 bases spanning the gap. This clonotype was seen a handful of times. The antigen remains unidentified. From the 5' RACE reads, TCRdb called clonotypes with MiXCR, one entry per CDR3 protein. The sample yields about 210,000 distinct CDR3 sequences, 6% to 8% seen once. The sample taken for sequencing was blood, either unsorted or a sorted T cell fraction (not recorded which). The chain uses TRBV5-8 and TRBJ1-5; D may be TRBD1 (6 bases). This TCR came from a male donor with ankylosing spondylitis. For the CDR3, the DNA is TGTGCCAGCAGCTTGAGAGGGGGTCCCTATAGCAATCAGCCCCAGCATTTT. Amino acids: CASSLRGGPYSNQPQHF.